The clone carrying this T cell receptor (beta chain) was seen a few times. Its specificity is unknown. In each case, RNA was isolated and then reverse transcribed into cDNA as the sequencing template. Repertoires were generated with immunoSEQ multiplex PCR, while TCRdb's copy carries only in-frame clones and drops some. The repertoire holds about 250,000 clones, 60% seen once, with 0.93% in the top ten. This record belongs to a study of CD8+ T cells in alopecia areata. Study-level points and caveats: Tofacitinib significantly decreased scalp clonality and expanded CD8+ clones among top 100.

Trimming shortened V by 1 base and J by 0 bases, and 7 bases separated the two germline ends. Looked up from germline, CDR1 is LGHNA and CDR2 is YSLEER. The CDR3 totals 14 residues. The treatment is: oral pan-JAK inhibitor, 5-10 mg twice daily. This chain links TRBV4-3 with TRBJ2-7; D is undetermined. The specimen was CD4+ T cells sorted from blood, collected around week 53, from a patient treated with tofacitinib. The TCR sequence derives from a human donor with alopecia areata. The CDR3 region is CASSQAWSSYEQYF. DNA of the CDR3: TGCGCCAGCAGCCAAGCCTGGAGCTCCTACGAGCAGTACTTC.